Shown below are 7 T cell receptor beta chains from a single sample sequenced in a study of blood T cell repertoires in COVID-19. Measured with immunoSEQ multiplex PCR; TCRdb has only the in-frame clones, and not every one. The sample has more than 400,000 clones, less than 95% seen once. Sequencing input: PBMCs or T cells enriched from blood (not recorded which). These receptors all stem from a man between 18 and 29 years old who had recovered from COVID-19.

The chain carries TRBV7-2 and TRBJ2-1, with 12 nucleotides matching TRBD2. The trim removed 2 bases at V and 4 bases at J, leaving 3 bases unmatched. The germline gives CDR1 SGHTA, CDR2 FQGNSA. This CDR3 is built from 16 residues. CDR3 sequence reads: CASSLLGLAGYNEQFF. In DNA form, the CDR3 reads TGTGCCAGCAGCTTACTGGGACTAGCGGGTTACAATGAGCAGTTCTTC.

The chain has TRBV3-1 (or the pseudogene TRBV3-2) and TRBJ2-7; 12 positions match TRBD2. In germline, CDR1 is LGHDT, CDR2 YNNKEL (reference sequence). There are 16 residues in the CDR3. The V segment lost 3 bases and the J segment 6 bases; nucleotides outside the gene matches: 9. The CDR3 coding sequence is TGTGCCAGCAGCCAGACCCTAGCGGGAGGGTTCGGCGAGCAGTACTTC. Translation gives CASSQTLAGGFGEQYF.

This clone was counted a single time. As DNA, the CDR3 is TGTGCCAGCAGTTACTCCCCGGGGAAGACCCAGTACTTC. This translates into CASSYSPGKTQYF. The V call is TRBV6-2 or TRBV6-3, the J call TRBJ2-5; a possible D gene is TRBD2 (5 bases). V was shortened by 0 bases and J by 6 bases, with 8 bases between the two germline ends. The CDR3 covers 13 residues. CDR1 is MNHEY and CDR2 is SVGEGT in the germline V gene.

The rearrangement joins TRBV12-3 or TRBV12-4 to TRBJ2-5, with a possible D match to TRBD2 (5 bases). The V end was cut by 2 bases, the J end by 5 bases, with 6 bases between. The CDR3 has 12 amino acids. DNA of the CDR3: TGTGCCAGCAGTTTAACGGGGGAGACCCAGTACTTC. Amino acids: CASSLTGETQYF.

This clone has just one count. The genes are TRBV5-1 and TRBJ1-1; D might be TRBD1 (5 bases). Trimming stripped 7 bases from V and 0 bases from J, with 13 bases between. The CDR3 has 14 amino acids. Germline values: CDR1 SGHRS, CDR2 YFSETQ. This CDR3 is CASSRTTMNTEAFF. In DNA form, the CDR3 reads TGCGCCAGCTCGAGGACAACTATGAACACTGAAGCTTTCTTT.

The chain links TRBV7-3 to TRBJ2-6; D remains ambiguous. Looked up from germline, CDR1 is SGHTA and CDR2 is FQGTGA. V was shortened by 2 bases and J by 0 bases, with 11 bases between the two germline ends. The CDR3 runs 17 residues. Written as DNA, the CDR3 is TGTGCCAGCAGCTTATCCCCCGTTCGCTCTGGGGCCAACGTCCTGACTTTC. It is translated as CASSLSPVRSGANVLTF.

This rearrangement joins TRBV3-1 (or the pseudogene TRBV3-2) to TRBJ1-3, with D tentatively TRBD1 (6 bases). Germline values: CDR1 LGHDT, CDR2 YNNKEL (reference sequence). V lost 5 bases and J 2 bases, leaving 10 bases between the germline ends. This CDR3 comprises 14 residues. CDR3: CASSEQGAGNTIYF. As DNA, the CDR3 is TGTGCCAGCAGCGAACAGGGTGCTGGAAACACCATATATTTT.